The 30 T cell receptor beta chains below all came from one sample that was sequenced in a study of T cells in Graves' hyperthyroidism and ophthalmopathy. Researchers amplified the TCR beta CDR3 regions from RNA transcripts. TCR CDR3 underwent first-round RT-PCR with the HTBI primer set. TCRdb re-derived calls from the multiplex PCR reads in MiXCR, one entry per CDR3 protein. The repertoire holds 200,000 to 250,000 distinct CDR3 sequences, with approximately 16% as singletons. Sequencing was carried out using blood. The receptors were sampled from a woman aged 45-65 years with Graves' hyperthyroidism.

About this clonotype itself: Mismatch with germline at one junction end may stem from a read error. This chain connects TRBV27 to TRBJ1-2, with D uncertain. Germline-derived CDR1 and CDR2 are MNHEY and SMNVEV (reference sequence). There are 16 residues in the CDR3. CDR3 protein: CASGFWKKTENYDYTF. CDR3 bases: TGTGCCAGCGGATTCTGGAAGAAGACGGAAAACTATGACTACACCTTC.

The chain carries TRBV30 and TRBJ1-1; the D gene is possibly TRBD1 (5 bases). The CDR3 sequence is 12 residues long. V was cut by 5 bases and J by 0 bases, with 7 bases left in between. CDR1 is GTSNPN, CDR2 SVGIG, per germline (reference sequence). The CDR3 DNA follows: TGTGCCTGGGGACAAATGAACACTGAAGCTTTCTTT. Amino acids: CAWGQMNTEAFF.

This clonotype has a handful of counts. Possible read error: a much larger clone is one base away. No conserved phenylalanine or tryptophan is present at the end of the CDR3, so a read error is the likely explanation. This rearrangement joins TRBV7-8 to TRBJ2-5; tentative D call: TRBD1 (8 bases). With 1 base removed from V and 3 bases from J, the gap between germline ends came to 18 bases. CDR1 and CDR2 (germline): SGHVS, FQNEAQ. This CDR3 comprises 17 residues. Here the CDR3 reads CASSLGGGRGREETQYL. Written as DNA, the CDR3 is TGTGCCAGCAGCTTAGGGGGGGGCAGGGGGCGCGAAGAGACCCAGTACCTC.

This clonotype was recorded many times. The V call is TRBV4-1, the J call TRBJ2-1; 11 nucleotides match TRBD2. Germline-derived CDR1 and CDR2 are MGHRA and YSYEKL. The CDR3 consists of 16 residues. The V gene end was trimmed by 3 bases and the J gene end by 8 bases; junction bases not matched to a gene: 9. In DNA form, the CDR3 reads TGCGCCAGCAGCCACGTAGCGGGAGGGCTGCTCGATGAGCAGTTCTTC. This codes for CASSHVAGGLLDEQFF.

This clonotype has more than one count but fewer than ten. The chain is built from TRBV12-3 or TRBV12-4 and TRBJ1-2; unclear D gene. V shed 5 bases and J shed 8 bases, with 21 bases lying between them. CDR3 length: 15 residues. The CDR3 reads CASSGPSTASRGYTF. CDR3 nucleotides: TGTGCCAGCAGTGGCCCTTCGACGGCTAGTAGGGGCTACACCTTC.

This rearrangement joins TRBV30 to TRBJ1-2, with D possibly matching TRBD1 (5 bases). V dropped 5 bases and J dropped 7 bases, with 14 bases sitting between them. Germline CDR1 and CDR2: GTSNPN and SVGIG (reference sequence). The CDR3 has 12 amino acids. This chain's CDR3 is CAWDLGTSGYTF. The DNA of the CDR3 is TGTGCCTGGGACCTCGGGACTTCTGGCTACACCTTC.

J is TRBJ1-2 and V is TRBV19; 8 positions agree with TRBD1. This CDR3 is 13 amino acids long. Losses at the gene ends were 3 bases for V and 14 bases for J; bases not matched to a gene: 11. Germline V gene data show CDR1 as LNHDA and CDR2 as SQIVND (reference sequence). CDR3 sequence: CASSITGTGSGTF. The CDR3 region has the DNA TGTGCCAGTAGTATCACCGGGACAGGTTCGGGTACCTTC.

This clonotype was found a few times. The chain employs TRBV5-1 and TRBJ1-2; D might be TRBD1 (5 bases). Germline lookup yields CDR1 SGHRS and CDR2 YFSETQ. The V end lost 3 bases, the J end lost 4 bases, and 16 bases lay between the germline ends. This CDR3 is 15 amino acids long. CDR3 protein: CASSYGTAESYGYTF. Here the CDR3 DNA reads TGCGCCAGCAGCTACGGGACCGCAGAAAGCTATGGCTACACCTTC. Filled out from reference TRBV5-1 and TRBJ1-2, the complete variable domain reads KAGVTQTPRYLIKTRGQQVTLSCSPISGHRSVSWYQQTPGQGLQFLFEYFSETQRNKGNFPGRFSGRQFSNSRSEMNVSTLELGDSALYLCASSYGTAESYGYTFGSGTRLTVV.

This sequence joins TRBV12-3 or TRBV12-4 and TRBJ2-3; D not resolved. This CDR3 contains 12 residues. Trimming cost V 5 bases and J 8 bases, with 11 bases left between them. The CDR3 here is CASSISVGTQYF. The CDR3 bases are TGTGCCAGCAGTATAAGCGTGGGTACGCAGTATTTT.

This clonotype has a count of ten or more. The chain couples TRBV5-1 to TRBJ1-2, with 10 bases aligning to TRBD1. This CDR3 region has 16 residues. The V gene's germline CDR1 is SGHRS and CDR2 YFSETQ. The V segment lost 1 base and the J segment 6 bases; nucleotides outside the gene matches: 9. CDR3: CASSLLTGGSEDGYTF. In DNA form, the CDR3 reads TGCGCCAGCAGCTTGTTGACAGGGGGCTCAGAAGATGGCTACACCTTC.

This clonotype has more than one count but fewer than ten. The chain has TRBV4-1 and TRBJ1-5, with D possibly TRBD1 on 5 matching bases. This CDR3 comprises 17 residues. V was cut by 1 base and J by 4 bases, with 17 bases left in between. Germline values: CDR1 MGHRA, CDR2 YSYEKL. The CDR3 nucleotides are TGCGCCAGCAGCCAAGTTGAAGGAATTAGGGGTAATCAGCCCCAGCATTTT. Residues: CASSQVEGIRGNQPQHF.

This clonotype was observed many times. The chain has TRBV7-8 and TRBJ2-3, with D tentatively TRBD1 or TRBD2 (5 bases each). Trimming took off 3 bases at V and 4 bases at J, with 17 bases between the two ends. The CDR3 totals 16 residues. The germline gives CDR1 SGHVS, CDR2 FQNEAQ. The CDR3: CASSFPVLRGADTQYF. The CDR3 coding sequence is TGTGCCAGCAGCTTCCCAGTCCTGAGGGGCGCAGATACGCAGTATTTT.

This clonotype was seen a single time. One end of the junction fails to match germline, which may point to a read error. The rearrangement uses TRBV5-1 and TRBJ2-2; D uncertain. This CDR3 comprises 12 residues. The germline V gene encodes CDR1 SGHRS and CDR2 YFSETQ. DNA of the CDR3: TGCGCCAGCAGCTTGTTTACCGGAGAGCTGTTTTTT. Translated: CASSLFTGELFF.

This clonotype was recorded many times. The genes are TRBV7-9 and TRBJ2-1; the match to TRBD2 covers 8 bases. V was pared by 7 bases and J by 8 bases, with 10 bases of the junction left unmatched. CDR3 length equals 14 residues. Per the germline V gene, CDR1 is SEHNR and CDR2 is FQNEAQ (reference sequence). CDR3 protein: CASKLAGGVDEQFF. The CDR3 DNA is TGTGCCAGCAAGCTAGCGGGTGGCGTCGATGAGCAGTTCTTC.

This clonotype was observed at least ten times. J is TRBJ2-7 and V is TRBV6-1, with D hard to call. CDR1 is MNHNS and CDR2 is SASEGT in the germline V gene. The length of the CDR3 is 12 residues. Trimming removed 6 bases from V and 3 bases from J, with 9 bases in between. CDR3: CASSDMDYEQYF. The DNA of the CDR3 is TGTGCCAGCAGCGATATGGACTACGAGCAGTACTTC.

This clonotype appeared once. This chain links TRBV9 with TRBJ1-4; 7 bases agree with TRBD1. The CDR3 totals 15 residues. Germline CDR1 SGDLS, CDR2 YYNGEE. V was pared by 1 base and J by 1 base, with 1 base of the junction left unmatched. CDR3 sequence: CASSVTGVTNEKLFF. DNA for the CDR3: TGTGCCAGCAGCGTAACAGGGGTAACTAATGAAAAACTGTTTTTT.

Only a few counts were recorded for this clonotype. V gene TRBV19 combines with J gene TRBJ2-5, with D possibly TRBD1 on 6 matching bases. Germline CDR1 and CDR2: LNHDA and SQIVND (reference sequence). Trimming left V 5 bases short and J 7 bases short, with 11 bases between. The CDR3 sequence is 12 residues long. Here the CDR3 reads CASSSGAGTQYF. The CDR3, as DNA: TGTGCCAGTAGTTCAGGGGCCGGGACCCAGTACTTC.

This clonotype was recorded a few times. The V call is TRBV24-1, the J call TRBJ2-1; D not resolved. CDR1 is KGHDR, CDR2 SFDVKD, per germline. V was trimmed by 9 bases and J by 7 bases, leaving 6 bases between them. The CDR3 is 10 amino acids. As DNA, the CDR3 is TGTGCCACCGAAAAGAATGAGCAGTTCTTC. It yields the protein CATEKNEQFF.

The CDR3 here is CASNDREATGELFF. Here the CDR3 DNA reads TGTGCCAGCAATGATCGGGAGGCCACCGGGGAGCTGTTTTTT. V usage is TRBV6-2 or TRBV6-3 and J usage is TRBJ2-2; 7 positions agree with TRBD2. In germline, CDR1 is MNHEY, CDR2 SVGEGT. The CDR3 is made up of 14 amino acids. V lost 7 bases to trimming and J lost 4 bases; unmatched junction nucleotides: 6.

The chain couples TRBV5-1 to TRBJ1-2, with D perhaps matching TRBD1 (6 bases). CDR3 length: 13 amino acids. CDR1 is SGHRS and CDR2 is YFSETQ in the germline V gene. V was shortened by 3 bases and J by 4 bases, with 10 bases between the two germline ends. CDR3 DNA sequence: TGCGCCAGCAGCTCTGGGGGCGGCTATGGCTACACCTTC. Translation: CASSSGGGYGYTF.

The rearrangement uses TRBV4-1 and TRBJ2-7, with TRBD1 as a possible D gene (5 bases). The CDR3 runs 14 residues. Trimming removed 4 bases at V and 2 bases at J, with 12 bases between. Germline V gives CDR1 MGHRA, CDR2 YSYEKL. CDR3 DNA: TGCGCCAGCAGCCTTGGGGCTAGAGCCTACGAGCAGTACTTC. This sequence encodes CASSLGARAYEQYF.

This clonotype was seen at least ten times. The chain combines TRBV27 with TRBJ2-7, with D possibly being TRBD1 (6 bases). Per the germline V gene, CDR1 is MNHEY and CDR2 is SMNVEV (reference sequence). This CDR3 comprises 15 residues. V lost 2 bases, J lost 6 bases, and 17 bases lay in between. As DNA, the CDR3 is TGTGCCAGCAGTTTAGAGCCCGCAGGGGCCGGCGAGCAGTACTTC. The encoded protein is CASSLEPAGAGEQYF.

In its sample, this clonotype was seen many times. V gene TRBV20-1 combines with J gene TRBJ2-1; 8 nucleotides match TRBD2. Germline CDR1 and CDR2: DFQATT and SNEGSKA (reference sequence). The V segment lost 5 bases and the J segment 6 bases; nucleotides outside the gene matches: 12. The CDR3 length is 15 residues. The CDR3 spells CSAPQLRGRPNEQFF. CDR3 sequence (DNA): TGCAGTGCTCCCCAGCTACGCGGGAGGCCCAATGAGCAGTTCTTC.

The J gene is TRBJ2-5, the V gene TRBV5-1, with a weak D call TRBD1 (6 bases). V was clipped by 5 bases and J by 4 bases, with 12 bases between them. CDR1 and CDR2 (germline): SGHRS, YFSETQ. CDR3 length: 13 residues. The CDR3 region has the DNA TGCGCCAGCAGTAACAGGGTGAGAGAGACCCAGTACTTC. It encodes CASSNRVRETQYF.

Regarding this clonotype: Sequence at one end of the junction differs from germline and may be a read error. The chain joins TRBV6-1 to TRBJ2-7; the D gene could be TRBD1 or TRBD2 (5 bases each). Germline CDR1 and CDR2: MNHNS and SASEGT. The length of the CDR3 is 14 residues. The CDR3 sequence is CASSSRDGSFEQYF. In DNA form, the CDR3 reads TGTGCCAGCAGCAGCCGGGACGGCTCCTTCGAGCAGTACTTC.

This clonotype came up many times. The J gene is TRBJ1-5, the V gene TRBV6-1, with unresolved D. There are 15 residues in the CDR3. CDR1 and CDR2 from the germline V gene are MNHNS and SASEGT. V was clipped by 5 bases and J by 0 bases, with 11 bases between them. The CDR3, as DNA: TGTGCCAGCAGTCGGACGGCTTATAGCAATCAGCCCCAGCATTTT. It translates to CASSRTAYSNQPQHF.

The chain has TRBV2 and TRBJ2-2; D call uncertain. The CDR3 totals 14 residues. Trimming shortened V by 2 bases and J by 9 bases, and 13 bases separated the two germline ends. Germline V gene lookup returns CDR1 SNHLY and CDR2 FYNNEI. The CDR3 DNA sequence: TGTGCCAGCAGTGAAATTGCAGGCGGAAGGGAGCTGTTTTTT. Its translation: CASSEIAGGRELFF.

The chain recombines TRBV10-1 with TRBJ2-2, with a tentative D call TRBD2 (5 bases). Germline V lookup: CDR1 WNHNN, CDR2 SYGVQD (reference sequence). This CDR3 is built from 14 residues. V was clipped by 6 bases and J by 0 bases, with 8 bases between them. The chain's CDR3 is CASRKLANTGELFF. The CDR3, as DNA: TGCGCCAGCAGAAAACTAGCGAACACCGGGGAGCTGTTTTTT.

This clonotype has ten or more counts. The rearrangement joins TRBV11-3 to TRBJ1-1; D ambiguous. Between the trimmed V and J ends, which lost 1 base and 7 bases, there was a span of 4 bases. This CDR3 is built from 11 residues. Germline V gene data show CDR1 as SGHNT and CDR2 as YENEEA. The CDR3 here is CASSLVREAFF. The CDR3 DNA is TGTGCCAGCAGCTTAGTTCGTGAAGCTTTCTTT.

This clonotype appeared many times. The V call is TRBV18, the J call TRBJ2-7, with 8 bases fitting TRBD1. The length of the CDR3 is 15 residues. V lost 0 bases and J lost 4; bases outside the gene matches: 5. Germline CDR1 reads KGHSH; CDR2 reads LQKENI. CDR3 residues: CASSPPTGEAYEQYF. The CDR3 DNA reads as TGTGCCAGCTCACCACCGACAGGGGAAGCGTACGAGCAGTACTTC. Looking up the rest from reference TRBV18 and TRBJ2-7 gives the full variable domain: NAGVMQNPRHLVRRRGQEARLRCSPMKGHSHVYWYRQLPEEGLKFMVYLQKENIIDESGMPKERFSAEFPKEGPSILRIQQVVRGDSAAYFCASSPPTGEAYEQYFGPGTRLTVT.